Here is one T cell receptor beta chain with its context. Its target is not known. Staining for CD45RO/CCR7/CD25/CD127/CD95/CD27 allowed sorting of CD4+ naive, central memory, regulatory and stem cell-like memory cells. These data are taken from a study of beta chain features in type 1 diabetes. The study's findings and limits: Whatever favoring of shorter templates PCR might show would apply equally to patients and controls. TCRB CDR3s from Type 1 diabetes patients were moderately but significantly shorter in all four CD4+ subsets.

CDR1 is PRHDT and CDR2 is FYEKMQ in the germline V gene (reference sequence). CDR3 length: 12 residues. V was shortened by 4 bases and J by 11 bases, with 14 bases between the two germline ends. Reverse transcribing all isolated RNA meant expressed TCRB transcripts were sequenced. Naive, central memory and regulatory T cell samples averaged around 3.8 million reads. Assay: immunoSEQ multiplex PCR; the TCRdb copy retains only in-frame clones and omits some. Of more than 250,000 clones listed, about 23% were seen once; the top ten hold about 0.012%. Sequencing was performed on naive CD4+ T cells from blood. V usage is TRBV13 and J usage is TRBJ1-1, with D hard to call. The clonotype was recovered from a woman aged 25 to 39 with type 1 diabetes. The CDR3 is CASSSDGRRAFF. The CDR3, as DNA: TGTGCCAGCAGCTCAGACGGGCGGAGGGCTTTCTTT.